The rows below give T cell receptor beta chains drawn from one sample of a study of blood T cells in healthy people across ages. TCRdb analysed the 5' RACE reads with MiXCR anew, one entry per CDR3 protein. This sample has 800,000 or so distinct CDR3 sequences, with 46% found just once. Input material: blood. The receptors come from an elderly man in good health. The CDR3 runs from the conserved cysteine through the conserved F or W. The order of the fields is D gene, V gene, J gene, CDR3 protein. A D gene is named only where the DNA matches it firmly.

TRBD2	TRBV4-3	TRBJ2-1	CASSQMGLAGGHEQFF
-	TRBV6-5	TRBJ2-5	CASTKRGRETQYF
TRBD1	TRBV29-1	TRBJ1-1	CSVDRATNTEAFF
TRBD1	TRBV27	TRBJ2-1	CASSLDGTGYNEQFF
TRBD1	TRBV27	TRBJ2-5	CASSADRVAEQYF
-	TRBV30	TRBJ2-3	CASQRGDTQYF
-	TRBV6-5	TRBJ2-3	CASGLGDKGFPSTDTQYF
-	TRBV5-1	TRBJ2-3	CASSLSGSLVDTQYF
-	TRBV20-1	TRBJ2-1	CSAPDLSQSYNEQFF
TRBD2	TRBV15	TRBJ2-7	CATSTLGFNNVPGTSKIHEQYF
-	TRBV25-1	TRBJ1-2	CASRSTGYWGYTF
-	TRBV20-1	TRBJ1-1	CSARDSTGAITEAFF
TRBD1	TRBV29-1	TRBJ2-7	CSVRGQVGSYEQYF
-	TRBV7-6	TRBJ1-1	CASSPRTRTEAFF
-	TRBV20-1	TRBJ1-5	CSAERGRDQPQHF
TRBD2	TRBV5-4	TRBJ2-1	CASSAGKASGNNEQFF
TRBD1	TRBV12-3/TRBV12-4	TRBJ2-7	CASSFSSAGGAQYF
TRBD2	TRBV20-1	TRBJ2-7	CSAPNLAGVEGGEQYF
TRBD2	TRBV9	TRBJ2-1	CASSVGDYGNEQFF
-	TRBV27	TRBJ1-6	CASSLTGNRVSPLHF
-	TRBV10-3	TRBJ2-1	CAISTRYGEQFF
-	TRBV29-1	TRBJ1-4	CSVLVGGGNEKLFF
-	TRBV20-1	TRBJ1-3	CSARDHGNSGNTIYF